This T cell receptor (beta chain) was retrieved from a study of T cells in Graves' hyperthyroidism and ophthalmopathy. In its sample, this clonotype was seen many times. Diagnostic assessment was based on clinical symptoms, serum thyroxine and TRAb, thyroid ultrasound and orbital computed tomography. Template material for amplifying TCR beta CDR3 regions consisted of RNA transcripts. First-round RT-PCR targeting the TCR CDR3 was performed with the HTBI primer set. A single record per CDR3 protein comes from TCRdb applying MiXCR to the multiplex PCR reads. The table lists about 600,000 distinct CDR3 sequences, about a sixth of them singletons. The length of the CDR3 is 15 residues. J was trimmed by 1 base and V by 6 bases; bases with no gene match: 7. Germline V gene sequence: CDR1 DFQATT, CDR2 SNEGSKA (reference sequence).

The rearrangement joins TRBV20-1 to TRBJ2-3, with 10 bases fitting TRBD2. Sequencing was carried out using blood. This TCR derives from a woman in her thirties or forties with Graves' ophthalmopathy. The CDR3 nucleotides read TGCAGTGCCCGGATAGCGGGGGGAGGCACAGATACGCAGTATTTT. Translating gives CSARIAGGGTDTQYF.